What follows is one T cell receptor (beta chain) and its context. This entry belongs to a study of T cell changes during pregnancy in multiple sclerosis. The repertoire was sequenced with immunoSEQ multiplex PCR; TCRdb's copy has only in-frame clones and lacks some. The repertoire has approximately 41,000 clones, approximately 94% of them found once; the top ten carry roughly 8.1%. V trimming: 5 bases; J trimming: 5 bases; junction bases outside the gene matches: 18. Germline V gene data show CDR1 as SGHDN and CDR2 as FVKESK. CDR3 size: 17 residues. Source: CD8+ T cells from peripheral blood mononuclear cells, taken in the third trimester of pregnancy. This clonotype originated in a female donor with multiple sclerosis, enrolled in a pregnancy study. This chain uses TRBV14 with TRBJ2-7; 7 positions match TRBD1. The CDR3, as DNA: TGTGCCAGCAGCACCCGTCTTGGGACAGCCCCAAGGGACGAGCAGTACTTC. Amino acids: CASSTRLGTAPRDEQYF.